These 26 T cell receptor beta chains were sequenced from one sample in a study of CD8 T cells in Susac syndrome. The RNA, about 0.5 to 1 ug, was put through reverse transcription using random hexamers. One entry per CDR3 protein, called by TCRdb with MiXCR from the immunoSEQ multiplex PCR reads. The top ten clones hold about 0.12% of a sample with over 95,000 distinct CDR3 sequences, 85% to 95% of them seen once. The sample comprised CD8+ T cells from PBMCs. All receptors derive from a human donor in good health.

The V gene is TRBV20-1, the J gene TRBJ2-7; D could derive from TRBD1 or TRBD2 (5 bases each). Trimming took off 3 bases at V and 1 base at J, with 13 bases between the two ends. This CDR3 is built from 14 residues. The germline V gene has CDR1 DFQATT and CDR2 SNEGSKA (reference sequence). As DNA, the CDR3 is TGCAGTGCTAGGGCGCAGGGACGTTCCTACGAGCAGTACTTC. Amino acid sequence: CSARAQGRSYEQYF.

The genes are TRBV29-1 and TRBJ1-2; 9 bases are shared with TRBD1. The CDR3 has 17 residues. V trimming: 2 bases; J trimming: 0 bases; junction bases outside the gene matches: 10. Germline loops: CDR1 SQVTM, CDR2 ANQGSEA. The CDR3 spells CSVETGQGTKTNYGYTF. In DNA, the CDR3 is TGCAGCGTTGAAACGGGACAGGGAACAAAAACTAACTATGGCTACACCTTC. Combining the CDR3 with reference TRBV29-1 and TRBJ1-2 gives the whole variable domain SAVISQKPSRDICQRGTSLTIQCQVDSQVTMMFWYRQQPGQSLTLIATANQGSEATYESGFVIDKFPISRPNLTFSTLTVSNMSPEDSSIYLCSVETGQGTKTNYGYTFGSGTRLTVV.

This clonotype was detected only a few times. V usage is TRBV4-1 and J usage is TRBJ1-1; 7 bases are a match to TRBD1. With V trimmed by 0 bases and J by 1 base, 2 bases remained unmatched. The V gene's germline CDR1 is MGHRA and CDR2 YSYEKL. The length of the CDR3 is 15 residues. The CDR3 DNA follows: TGCGCCAGCAGCCAAGAAGGGACAGCGAACACTGAAGCTTTCTTT. Protein: CASSQEGTANTEAFF.

The CDR3 DNA sequence: TGTGCCAGCAGTTTATGGGGGGCCGACCCGAACACTGAAGCTTTCTTT. This codes for CASSLWGADPNTEAFF. This chain uses TRBV12-3 or TRBV12-4 with TRBJ1-1; tentatively, D is TRBD1 (6 bases). Trimming took 2 bases from V and 1 from J, leaving 14 bases between them. The CDR3 is made up of 16 amino acids.

The V and J genes are TRBV12-3 or TRBV12-4 and TRBJ1-1; D unresolved. V lost 3 bases, J lost 2 bases, and 10 bases lay in between. The CDR3 covers 14 residues. CDR3 DNA sequence: TGTGCCAGCAGTTTCCTCGGCGTCAACACTGAAGCTTTCTTT. This encodes CASSFLGVNTEAFF.

The chain uses TRBV20-1 and TRBJ1-2; D not certain. Trimming removed 3 bases at V and 7 bases at J, with 12 bases between. The CDR3 consists of 12 residues. The germline V gene encodes CDR1 DFQATT and CDR2 SNEGSKA (reference sequence). DNA of the CDR3: TGCAGTGCTAGCCAGTCCAGAGGTGGCTACACCTTC. Protein sequence: CSASQSRGGYTF.

The V gene is TRBV20-1, the J gene TRBJ1-5; D ambiguous. Trimming removed 3 bases at V and 3 bases at J, with 9 bases between. The germline gives CDR1 DFQATT, CDR2 SNEGSKA (reference sequence). This CDR3 region has 13 residues. The CDR3 nucleotides are TGCAGTGCTAGCCGTGGCATCAATCAGCCCCAGCATTTT. Encoded protein: CSASRGINQPQHF.

The V and J genes are TRBV4-3 and TRBJ2-5, with D uncertain. The germline CDR1 and CDR2 sequences are LGHNA and YSLEER. This CDR3 has 13 residues. Trimming removed 2 bases from V and 3 bases from J, with 7 bases in between. CDR3 in amino acids: CASSQFAEETQYF. The DNA of the CDR3 is TGCGCCAGCAGCCAATTTGCGGAAGAGACCCAGTACTTC.

The chain employs TRBV19 and TRBJ2-3, with 9 bases lining up with TRBD2. V was clipped by 4 bases and J by 6 bases; unmatched bases: 8. Germline lookup yields CDR1 LNHDA and CDR2 SQIVND (reference sequence). The CDR3 is 15 amino acids. The CDR3 DNA reads as TGTGCCAGTAGTAACATAGCGGGAGAAGGGGATACGCAGTATTTT. The encoded protein is CASSNIAGEGDTQYF. Filled out from reference TRBV19 and TRBJ2-3, the complete variable domain reads DGGITQSPKYLFRKEGQNVTLSCEQNLNHDAMYWYRQDPGQGLRLIYYSQIVNDFQKGDIAEGYSVSREKKESFPLTVTSAQKNPTAFYLCASSNIAGEGDTQYFGPGTRLTVL.

This chain uses TRBV19 with TRBJ1-1, with D possibly TRBD1 on 6 matching bases. The V end lost 7 bases, the J end lost 1 base, and 10 bases lay between the germline ends. This CDR3 region has 13 residues. The germline gives CDR1 LNHDA, CDR2 SQIVND (reference sequence). The CDR3 sequence: CASIKGGNTEAFF. The CDR3 nucleotides are TGTGCCAGTATTAAAGGGGGGAACACTGAAGCTTTCTTT.

V usage is TRBV20-1 and J usage is TRBJ2-3; 11 bases match TRBD2. This CDR3 spans 14 amino acids. Germline CDR1 DFQATT, CDR2 SNEGSKA (reference sequence). J was trimmed by 9 bases and V by 4 bases; bases with no gene match: 9. CDR3 residues: CSATSSGGARTQYF. DNA for the CDR3: TGCAGTGCTACCAGTAGCGGGGGGGCGCGGACGCAGTATTTT.

CDR3 protein: CASSLTGGGGANVLTF. The CDR3 nucleotides read TGCGCCAGCAGTTTGACAGGGGGCGGCGGGGCCAACGTCCTGACTTTC. The V and J genes are TRBV5-1 and TRBJ2-6, with 10 nucleotides matching TRBD1. V lost 5 bases to trimming and J lost 4 bases; unmatched junction nucleotides: 6. Per germline, CDR1 SGHRS and CDR2 YFSETQ. This CDR3 has 16 amino acids.

This rearrangement joins TRBV7-2 to TRBJ1-5, with D tentatively TRBD1 (5 bases). The V and J ends lost 1 base and 3 bases respectively, with 10 bases between them. The CDR3 length is 15 residues. The germline V gene encodes CDR1 SGHTA and CDR2 FQGNSA. Here the CDR3 DNA reads TGTGCCAGCAGCTTAGAAGGGGCGGACAATCAGCCCCAGCATTTT. Protein product: CASSLEGADNQPQHF.

The gene calls are TRBV3-1 and TRBJ2-3; D uncertain. CDR3 size: 15 residues. In germline, CDR1 is LGHDT, CDR2 YNNKEL (reference sequence). V lost 1 base, J lost 2 bases, and 10 bases lay in between. The DNA of the CDR3 is TGTGCCAGCAGCCAAGGGTTGGGCTCCACAGATACGCAGTATTTT. It is translated as CASSQGLGSTDTQYF.

Comments on this clonotype: One end of the junction is discordant with germline, which a read error may explain. The rearrangement uses TRBV7-2 and TRBJ1-5, with TRBD1 identical over 8 bases. The CDR3 runs 16 residues. Germline V gene sequence: CDR1 SGHTA, CDR2 FQGNSA. CDR3 loop: CASSPIQGAGGQPQHF. As DNA, the CDR3 is TGTGCCAGCAGCCCGATCCAGGGGGCCGGGGGTCAGCCCCAACATTTT.

The gene calls are TRBV20-1 and TRBJ1-2, with TRBD1 matching over 9 bases. This CDR3 is built from 12 residues. CDR1 is DFQATT, CDR2 SNEGSKA, per germline (reference sequence). V lost 6 bases and J lost 7; bases outside the gene matches: 6. CDR3 in amino acids: CSATQGAFGYTF. The CDR3 DNA is TGCAGTGCCACACAGGGGGCATTTGGCTACACCTTC.

V and J are TRBV4-1 and TRBJ2-1; 10 positions agree with TRBD2. Per the germline V gene, CDR1 is MGHRA and CDR2 is YSYEKL. Trimming took 0 bases from V and 9 from J; bases not matched to a gene: 8. The CDR3 loop spans 16 amino acids. This chain's CDR3 is CASSQEASGSRGEQFF. CDR3 sequence (DNA): TGCGCCAGCAGCCAAGAGGCTAGCGGGAGTCGCGGTGAGCAGTTCTTC.

The chain couples TRBV7-9 to TRBJ2-5; D uncertain. CDR3 length equals 14 residues. Germline V gene lookup returns CDR1 SEHNR and CDR2 FQNEAQ (reference sequence). V shed 1 base and J shed 4 bases, with 10 bases lying between them. This chain's CDR3 is CASSLDNQVETQYF. For the CDR3, the DNA is TGTGCCAGCAGCTTAGACAACCAGGTAGAGACCCAGTACTTC.

The genes are TRBV6-5 and TRBJ2-3, with 9 positions matching TRBD1. The V and J ends lost 7 bases and 0 bases, in that order; junction bases with no gene match: 5. Germline loops: CDR1 MNHEY, CDR2 SVGAGI. CDR3 length: 15 amino acids. CDR3 amino acids: CASTLGTGSTDTQYF. The CDR3 nucleotides read TGTGCCAGCACCCTAGGGACAGGGAGCACAGATACGCAGTATTTT.

V and J are TRBV3-1 and TRBJ2-1; 7 bases align to TRBD2. This CDR3 is built from 16 residues. Germline V gene sequence: CDR1 LGHDT, CDR2 YNNKEL (reference sequence). J lost 0 bases, V lost 3 bases, and 5 bases had no gene match. DNA of the CDR3: TGTGCCAGCAGCCATTTTGGGAGGGCCTCCTACAATGAGCAGTTCTTC. Its translation is CASSHFGRASYNEQFF.

This sequence joins TRBV20-1 and TRBJ1-5; D remains unclear. The germline V and J ends were trimmed by 4 bases and 1 base, with 14 bases remaining between them. This CDR3 is 15 amino acids long. CDR1 and CDR2 from the germline V gene are DFQATT and SNEGSKA (reference sequence). CDR3 region: CSAKEDVGSNQPQHF. DNA of the CDR3: TGCAGTGCTAAAGAAGATGTCGGAAGCAATCAGCCCCAGCATTTT.

The chain carries TRBV6-1 and TRBJ2-1; tentative D call: TRBD2 (5 bases). CDR1 is MNHNS, CDR2 SASEGT, per germline. V lost 6 bases and J lost 9, with 6 bases in between. This CDR3 is 10 amino acids long. CDR3 in amino acids: CASRGGEQFF. The CDR3 region has the DNA TGTGCCAGCAGAGGAGGTGAGCAGTTCTTC.

This chain uses TRBV7-8 with TRBJ2-3; TRBD2 might be the D (5 bases). Trimming took off 5 bases at V and 0 bases at J, with 9 bases between the two ends. The germline V gene encodes CDR1 SGHVS and CDR2 FQNEAQ. The CDR3 is 14 residues long. CDR3 sequence (DNA): TGTGCCAGCAGCCCGGACTTGAGCACAGATACGCAGTATTTT. Protein product: CASSPDLSTDTQYF.

The chain recombines TRBV6-2 or TRBV6-3 with TRBJ2-1; perhaps TRBD1 as D (5 bases). Germline loops: CDR1 MNHEY, CDR2 SVGEGT. V dropped 6 bases and J dropped 6 bases, with 18 bases sitting between them. The CDR3 runs 15 residues. The CDR3 region has the DNA TGTGCCAGCAGCAAACAGGCCCCCGGGTTCAATGAGCAGTTCTTC. Its translation is CASSKQAPGFNEQFF.

V gene TRBV7-2 combines with J gene TRBJ2-5; 7 bases match TRBD2. Germline CDR1 is SGHTA and CDR2 is FQGNSA. J was trimmed by 5 bases and V by 5 bases; bases with no gene match: 5. The CDR3 is 13 residues long. In nucleotides, the CDR3 is TGTGCCAGCAGCCAGGGAGGGTATGAGACCCAGTACTTC. Protein product: CASSQGGYETQYF. The full variable domain, in which reference TRBV7-2 and TRBJ2-5 provide the parts outside the CDR3, is GAGVSQSPSNKVTEKGKDVELRCDPISGHTALYWYRQSLGQGLEFLIYFQGNSAPDKSGLPSDRFSAERTGGSVSTLTIQRTQQEDSAVYLCASSQGGYETQYFGPGTRLLVL.

This chain connects TRBV6-6 to TRBJ2-2, with TRBD2 identical over 11 bases. CDR1 and CDR2 (germline): MNHNY, SVGAGI (reference sequence). The CDR3 is made up of 16 amino acids. The trim removed 5 bases at V and 6 bases at J, leaving 8 bases unmatched. This chain's CDR3 is CASSQTSGGRAGELFF. The CDR3 nucleotides are TGTGCCAGCAGTCAAACTAGCGGGGGACGGGCCGGGGAGCTGTTTTTT.